The entry below describes one T cell receptor beta chain. Its antigen is undetermined. The CDR3 is 14 residues long. V lost 5 bases and J 0 bases, leaving 10 bases between the germline ends. The germline gives CDR1 LGHNT, CDR2 FRNRAP. This sample was taken from a study of a mutant IDH1 vaccine in newly diagnosed glioma. Study-level information: Patients received eight vaccinations in weeks 1, 3, 5, 7, 11, 15, 19, 23. The sex distribution of treated patients was 62.5% male and about 40% female, with a mean age of roughly 40 years. First vaccine doses came 4-6 weeks after radiotherapy alone, or with temozolomide cycles. Whole-study results and caveats: It was approximately 93% of patients that developed vaccine-induced immune responses.

Some clones are missing from TCRdb's copy, which holds only in-frame ones; the method was immunoSEQ multiplex PCR. The repertoire holds tens of thousands of clones, with roughly 85% as singletons. The time point was: week 23, last vaccination. It was 300 ug of mutant IDH1 20-mer peptide that made up each vaccine dose, given with topical imiquimod. Sequencing used PBMCs, obtained from a glioma patient whose treatment included an IDH1 peptide vaccine. The TCR sequence derives from a man aged 25 to 45 with glioma. Some clones in this sample may be carry-over from other donors' samples. The chain is built from TRBV12-5 and TRBJ1-1; unclear D gene. The CDR3 is CASGAYPMNTEAFF. In DNA form, the CDR3 reads TGTGCTAGTGGTGCCTATCCTATGAACACTGAAGCTTTCTTT.